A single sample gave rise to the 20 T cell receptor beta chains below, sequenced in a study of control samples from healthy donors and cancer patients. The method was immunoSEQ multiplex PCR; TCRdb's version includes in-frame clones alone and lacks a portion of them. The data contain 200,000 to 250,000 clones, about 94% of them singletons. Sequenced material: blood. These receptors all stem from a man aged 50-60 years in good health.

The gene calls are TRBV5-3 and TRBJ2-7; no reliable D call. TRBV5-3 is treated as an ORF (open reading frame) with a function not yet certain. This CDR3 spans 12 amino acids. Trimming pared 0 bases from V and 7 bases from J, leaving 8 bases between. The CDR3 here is CARSLVRREQYF. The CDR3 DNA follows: TGTGCCAGAAGCTTGGTTCGGCGGGAGCAGTACTTC.

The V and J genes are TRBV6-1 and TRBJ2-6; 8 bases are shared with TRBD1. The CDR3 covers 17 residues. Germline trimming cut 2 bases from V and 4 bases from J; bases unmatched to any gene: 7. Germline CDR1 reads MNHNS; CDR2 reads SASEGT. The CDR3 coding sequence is TGTGCCAGCAGTGAACCGACAGGGGCCAGAGGGGCCAACGTCCTGACTTTC. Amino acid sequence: CASSEPTGARGANVLTF.

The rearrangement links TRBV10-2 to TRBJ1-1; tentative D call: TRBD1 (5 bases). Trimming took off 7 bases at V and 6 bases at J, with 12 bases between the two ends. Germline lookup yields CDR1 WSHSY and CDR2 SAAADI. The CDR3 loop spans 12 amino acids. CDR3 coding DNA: TGCGCCAGCAAAGAAGACAGTCCTGAAGCTTTCTTT. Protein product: CASKEDSPEAFF.

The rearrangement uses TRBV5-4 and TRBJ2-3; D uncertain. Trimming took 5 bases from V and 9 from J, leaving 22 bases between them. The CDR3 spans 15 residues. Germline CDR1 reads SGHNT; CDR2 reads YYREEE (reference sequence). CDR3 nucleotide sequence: TGTGCCAGCAGTTACAGCTCGTCAGGCATCCAGACGCAGTATTTT. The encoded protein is CASSYSSSGIQTQYF. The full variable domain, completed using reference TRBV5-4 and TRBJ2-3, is ETGVTQSPTHLIKTRGQQVTLRCSSQSGHNTVSWYQQALGQGPQFIFQYYREEENGRGNFPPRFSGLQFPNYSSELNVNALELDDSALYLCASSYSSSGIQTQYFGPGTRLTVL.

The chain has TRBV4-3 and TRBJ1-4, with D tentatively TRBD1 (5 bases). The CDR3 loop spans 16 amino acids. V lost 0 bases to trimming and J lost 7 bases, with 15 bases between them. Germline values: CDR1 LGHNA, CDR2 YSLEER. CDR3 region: CASSQDLGQGSEKLFF. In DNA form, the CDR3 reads TGCGCCAGCAGCCAAGATCTGGGTCAGGGAAGTGAAAAACTGTTTTTT.

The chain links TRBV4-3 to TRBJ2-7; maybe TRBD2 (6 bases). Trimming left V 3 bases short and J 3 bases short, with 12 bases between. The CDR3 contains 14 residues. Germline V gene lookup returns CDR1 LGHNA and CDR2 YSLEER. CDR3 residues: CASSQTGLIYEQYF. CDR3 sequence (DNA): TGCGCCAGCAGCCAGACGGGACTTATCTACGAGCAGTACTTC.

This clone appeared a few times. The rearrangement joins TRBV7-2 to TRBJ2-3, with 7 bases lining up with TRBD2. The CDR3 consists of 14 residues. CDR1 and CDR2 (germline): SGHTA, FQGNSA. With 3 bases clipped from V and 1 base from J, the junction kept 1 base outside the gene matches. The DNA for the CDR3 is TGTGCCAGCAGCTTGAGCGGGGGCACAGATACGCAGTATTTT. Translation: CASSLSGGTDTQYF.

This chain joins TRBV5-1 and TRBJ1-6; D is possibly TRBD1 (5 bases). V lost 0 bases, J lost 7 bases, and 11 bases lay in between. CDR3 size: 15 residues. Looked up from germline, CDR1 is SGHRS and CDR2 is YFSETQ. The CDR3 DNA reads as TGCGCCAGCAGCTTGGGTCCGACAGAGAATTCACCCCTCCACTTT. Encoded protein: CASSLGPTENSPLHF.

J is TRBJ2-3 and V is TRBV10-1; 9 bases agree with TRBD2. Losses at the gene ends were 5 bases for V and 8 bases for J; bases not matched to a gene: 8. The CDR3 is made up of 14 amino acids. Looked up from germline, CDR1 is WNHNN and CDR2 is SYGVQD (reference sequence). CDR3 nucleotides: TGCGCCAGCAGTAGGGCGGGGGGGCAAGGTACGCAGTATTTT. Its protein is CASSRAGGQGTQYF.

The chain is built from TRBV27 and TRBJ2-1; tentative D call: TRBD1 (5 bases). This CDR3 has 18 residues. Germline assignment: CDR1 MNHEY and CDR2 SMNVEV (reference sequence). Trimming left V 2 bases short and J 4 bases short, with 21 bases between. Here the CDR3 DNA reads TGTGCCAGCAGTTTAACACTCCCAGGGCGAGCCCCTTACAATGAGCAGTTCTTC. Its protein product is CASSLTLPGRAPYNEQFF.

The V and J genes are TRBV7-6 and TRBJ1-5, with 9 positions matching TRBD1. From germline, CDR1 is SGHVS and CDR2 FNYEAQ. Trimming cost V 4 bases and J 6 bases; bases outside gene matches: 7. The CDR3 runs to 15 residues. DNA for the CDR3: TGTGCCAGCAGCTCAACAGGGGGCGGGGGTCAGCCCCAGCATTTT. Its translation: CASSSTGGGGQPQHF.

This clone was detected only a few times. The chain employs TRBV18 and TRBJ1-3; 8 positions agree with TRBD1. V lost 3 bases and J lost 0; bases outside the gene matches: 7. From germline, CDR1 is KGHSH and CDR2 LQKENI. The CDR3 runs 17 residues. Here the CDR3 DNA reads TGTGCCAGCTCACCGCCACAGGGGGACGTCTCTGGAAACACCATATATTTT. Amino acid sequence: CASSPPQGDVSGNTIYF.

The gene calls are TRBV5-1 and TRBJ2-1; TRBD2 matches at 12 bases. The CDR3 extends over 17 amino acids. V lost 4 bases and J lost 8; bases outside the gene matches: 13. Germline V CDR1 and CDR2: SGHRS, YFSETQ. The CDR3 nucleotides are TGCGCCAGCAGCCGTGTAGCTAGCGGGGGGGCAGTGGATGAGCAGTTCTTC. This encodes CASSRVASGGAVDEQFF.

CDR3 amino acids: CASSYPGVSGNTIYF. CDR3 DNA: TGTGCCAGCAGTTACCCCGGGGTCTCTGGAAACACCATATATTTT. V gene TRBV6-6 combines with J gene TRBJ1-3, with no clear D. The V and J ends lost 2 bases and 0 bases respectively, with 8 bases between them. CDR3 size: 15 residues. The germline V gene encodes CDR1 MNHNY and CDR2 SVGAGI (reference sequence).

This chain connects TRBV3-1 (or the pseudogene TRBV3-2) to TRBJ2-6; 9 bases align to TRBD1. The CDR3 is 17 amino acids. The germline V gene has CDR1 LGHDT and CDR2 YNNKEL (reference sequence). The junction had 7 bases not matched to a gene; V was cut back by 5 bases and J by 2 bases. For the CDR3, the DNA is TGTGCCAGCAGCTCAACCCGGGACAGGGCTGGGGCCAACGTCCTGACTTTC. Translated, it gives CASSSTRDRAGANVLTF.

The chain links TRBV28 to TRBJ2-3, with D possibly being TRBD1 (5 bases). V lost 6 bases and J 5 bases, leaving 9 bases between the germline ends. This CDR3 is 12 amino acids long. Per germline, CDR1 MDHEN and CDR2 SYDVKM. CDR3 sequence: CASRLRGDTQYF. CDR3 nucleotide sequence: TGTGCCAGCAGACTAAGGGGAGATACGCAGTATTTT.

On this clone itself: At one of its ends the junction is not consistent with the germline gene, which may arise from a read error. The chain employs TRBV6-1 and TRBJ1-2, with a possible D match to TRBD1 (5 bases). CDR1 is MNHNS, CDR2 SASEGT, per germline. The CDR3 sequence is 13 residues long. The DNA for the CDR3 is TGTGCCAGCAGTGAGGGGCCCCTTGTGATGTCGGTCTTC. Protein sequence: CASSEGPLVMSVF.

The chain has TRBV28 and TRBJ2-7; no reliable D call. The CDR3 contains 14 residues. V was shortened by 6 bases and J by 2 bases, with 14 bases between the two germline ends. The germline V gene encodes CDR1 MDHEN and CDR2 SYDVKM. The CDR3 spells CASSQTPSPYEQYF. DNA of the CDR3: TGTGCCAGCAGCCAGACTCCCTCCCCCTACGAGCAGTACTTC.

Here the CDR3 reads CAWSVGGSETQYF. CDR3 in DNA: TGTGCCTGGAGTGTTGGTGGCTCGGAGACCCAGTACTTC. The chain joins TRBV30 to TRBJ2-5; no firm D call. Per the germline V gene, CDR1 is GTSNPN and CDR2 is SVGIG (reference sequence). The CDR3 is 13 amino acids. With 0 bases removed from V and 5 bases from J, the gap between germline ends came to 10 bases.

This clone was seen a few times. The CDR3 DNA reads as TGCGCCAGCAGCCAAGAGAGACAGGGTACGGGAGGCTACACCTTC. Translating gives CASSQERQGTGGYTF. The chain has TRBV4-1 and TRBJ1-2, with 7 bases aligning to TRBD1. The CDR3 runs 15 residues. Trimming at V came to 0 bases and at J to 8 bases, leaving 9 bases not matched to a gene. Germline loops: CDR1 MGHRA, CDR2 YSYEKL.